Each of the 9 T cell receptor beta chains below was sequenced from the same sample in a study of PD-1 blockade in classical Hodgkin lymphoma. Relapse was seen in all patients after autologous stem cell transplantation, and brentuximab vedotin exposure was variable. Data came from immunoSEQ multiplex PCR; TCRdb stores just in-frame clones and leaves some out. The sample contains around 42,000 clones, over 55% of which appear only once. The sequencing used peripheral blood mononuclear cells (PBMCs), collected at baseline. The receptors originated from a human donor with classical Hodgkin lymphoma.

Here the CDR3 DNA reads TGTGCCAGCAGTGACAAGATCGCAACCGGGGAGCTGTTTTTT. This encodes CASSDKIATGELFF. The genes are TRBV6-4 and TRBJ2-2; D is unresolved. Germline-derived CDR1 and CDR2 are MRHNA and SNTAGT. Between the trimmed V and J ends, which lost 2 bases and 5 bases, there was a span of 9 bases. The CDR3 covers 14 residues.

This chain connects TRBV15 to TRBJ2-1; 12 bases agree with TRBD1. The germline V gene encodes CDR1 LNHNV and CDR2 YYDKDF (reference sequence). The CDR3 covers 17 residues. V trimming: 5 bases; J trimming: 4 bases; junction bases outside the gene matches: 9. The CDR3 nucleotides are TGTGCCACCAGCGAAGATGGGGGACAGGGGGCATACAATGAGCAGTTCTTC. Amino acids: CATSEDGGQGAYNEQFF.

This rearrangement joins TRBV7-9 to TRBJ1-2; 8 bases map to TRBD1. The CDR3 length is 16 residues. J was trimmed by 2 bases and V by 4 bases; bases with no gene match: 9. Germline V gene lookup returns CDR1 SEHNR and CDR2 FQNEAQ (reference sequence). The CDR3 coding sequence is TGTGCCAGCAGCTCGATTCTGGACAGGGCCAACTATGGCTACACCTTC. Translated: CASSSILDRANYGYTF.

The chain combines TRBV2 with TRBJ2-7, with 8 positions matching TRBD1. The CDR3 consists of 13 residues. The V gene end was trimmed by 7 bases and the J gene end by 5 bases; junction bases not matched to a gene: 7. Germline V lookup: CDR1 SNHLY, CDR2 FYNNEI. The CDR3 DNA reads TGTGCCAGCACCCGACAGGGGCTCGACGAGCAGTACTTC. Protein product: CASTRQGLDEQYF.

The chain links TRBV2 to TRBJ2-2, with D possibly matching TRBD2 (6 bases). Germline V lookup: CDR1 SNHLY, CDR2 FYNNEI. This CDR3 has 14 residues. V was clipped by 7 bases and J by 5 bases, with 14 bases between them. For the CDR3, the DNA is TGTGCCAGCATGGGCGGGATGGGGACCGGGGAGCTGTTTTTT. It is translated as CASMGGMGTGELFF.

Here the CDR3 reads CASSPLGTEYGYTF. DNA for the CDR3: TGTGCCAGCTCCCCTTTAGGAACGGAGTATGGCTACACCTTC. The chain has TRBV18 and TRBJ1-2; no firm D call. This CDR3 has 14 amino acids. Deletions cut 6 bases from V and 5 bases from J, with 16 bases between. Per germline, CDR1 KGHSH and CDR2 LQKENI. The full variable domain, rest sourced from reference TRBV18 and TRBJ1-2, is NAGVMQNPRHLVRRRGQEARLRCSPMKGHSHVYWYRQLPEEGLKFMVYLQKENIIDESGMPKERFSAEFPKEGPSILRIQQVVRGDSAAYFCASSPLGTEYGYTFGSGTRLTVV.

This clone appeared a few times. The chain links TRBV10-3 to TRBJ2-7, with 8 bases identical to TRBD2. With V trimmed by 6 bases and J by 6 bases, 10 bases remained unmatched. The CDR3 sequence is 14 residues long. Germline lookup yields CDR1 ENHRY and CDR2 SYGVKD. The CDR3 region has the DNA TGTGCCATCAGCCCAACTAGCGGAATGGGCGAGCAGTACTTC. Translated, it gives CAISPTSGMGEQYF.

The chain couples TRBV5-1 to TRBJ1-3, with D tentatively TRBD1 (6 bases). The germline V and J ends were trimmed by 5 bases and 4 bases, with 16 bases remaining between them. This CDR3 comprises 15 residues. Germline CDR1 reads SGHRS; CDR2 reads YFSETQ. The CDR3 reads CASSPGDRPGNTIYF. The DNA for the CDR3 is TGCGCCAGCAGTCCAGGGGATCGCCCCGGAAACACCATATATTTT. The full variable domain, in which reference TRBV5-1 and TRBJ1-3 provide the parts outside the CDR3, is KAGVTQTPRYLIKTRGQQVTLSCSPISGHRSVSWYQQTPGQGLQFLFEYFSETQRNKGNFPGRFSGRQFSNSRSEMNVSTLELGDSALYLCASSPGDRPGNTIYFGEGSWLTVV.

This rearrangement joins TRBV6-1 to TRBJ2-4; D unresolved. CDR3 length: 13 residues. Germline V gene lookup returns CDR1 MNHNS and CDR2 SASEGT. V was trimmed by 4 bases and J by 3 bases, leaving 7 bases between them. CDR3 sequence (DNA): TGTGCCAGCAGTGGAGATAGCAAAAACATTCAGTACTTC. It codes for CASSGDSKNIQYF.